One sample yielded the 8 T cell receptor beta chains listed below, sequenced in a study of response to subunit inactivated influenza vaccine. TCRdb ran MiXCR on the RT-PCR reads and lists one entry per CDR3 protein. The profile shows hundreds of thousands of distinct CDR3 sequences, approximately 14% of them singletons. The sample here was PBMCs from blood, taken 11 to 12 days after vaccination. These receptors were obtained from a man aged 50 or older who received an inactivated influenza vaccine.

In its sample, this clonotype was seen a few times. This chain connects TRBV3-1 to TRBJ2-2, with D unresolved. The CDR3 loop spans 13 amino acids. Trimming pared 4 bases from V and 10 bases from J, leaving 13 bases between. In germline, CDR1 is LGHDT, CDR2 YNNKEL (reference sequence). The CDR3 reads CASSPTRNPELFF. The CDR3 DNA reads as TGTGCCAGCAGCCCCACCCGGAACCCGGAGCTGTTTTTT.

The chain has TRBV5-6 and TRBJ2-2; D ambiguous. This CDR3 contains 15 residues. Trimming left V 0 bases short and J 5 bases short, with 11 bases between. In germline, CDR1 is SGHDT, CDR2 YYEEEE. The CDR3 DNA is TGTGCCAGCAGCTTGGATCTGGTGTCGACCGGGGAGCTGTTTTTT. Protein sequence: CASSLDLVSTGELFF.

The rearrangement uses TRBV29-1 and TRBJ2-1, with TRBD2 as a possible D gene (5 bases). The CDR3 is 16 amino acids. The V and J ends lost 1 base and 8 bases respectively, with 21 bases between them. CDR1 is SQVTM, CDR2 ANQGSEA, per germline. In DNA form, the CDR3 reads TGCAGCGTTGAAGGGGCTAGCTGGGCCGCCGGGGATGAGCAGTTCTTC. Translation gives CSVEGASWAAGDEQFF.

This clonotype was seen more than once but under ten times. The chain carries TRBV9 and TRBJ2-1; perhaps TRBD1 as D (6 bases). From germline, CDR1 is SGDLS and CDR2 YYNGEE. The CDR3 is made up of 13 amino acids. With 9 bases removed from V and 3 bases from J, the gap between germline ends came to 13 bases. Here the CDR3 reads CATAKGDYNEQFF. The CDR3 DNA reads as TGTGCCACCGCGAAGGGGGACTACAATGAGCAGTTCTTC.

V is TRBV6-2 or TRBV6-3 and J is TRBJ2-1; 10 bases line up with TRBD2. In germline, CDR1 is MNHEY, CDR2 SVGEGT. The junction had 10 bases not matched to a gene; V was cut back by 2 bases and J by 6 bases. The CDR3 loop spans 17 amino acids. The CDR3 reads CASSYPTLAGVGNEQFF. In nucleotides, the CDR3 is TGTGCCAGCAGTTACCCGACCCTAGCGGGAGTTGGCAATGAGCAGTTCTTC.

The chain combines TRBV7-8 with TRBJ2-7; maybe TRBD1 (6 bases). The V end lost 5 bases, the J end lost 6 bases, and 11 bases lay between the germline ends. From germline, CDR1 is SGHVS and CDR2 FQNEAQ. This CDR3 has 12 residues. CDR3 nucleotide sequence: TGTGCCAGCAGCCCAGGGGAGAGCGAGCAGTACTTC. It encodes CASSPGESEQYF.

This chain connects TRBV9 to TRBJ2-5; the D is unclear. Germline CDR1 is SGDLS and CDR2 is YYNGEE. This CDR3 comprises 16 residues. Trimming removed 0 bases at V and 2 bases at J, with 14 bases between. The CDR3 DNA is TGTGCCAGCAGCGTAGGTTTCGTACAGCCTCAAGAGACCCAGTACTTC. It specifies CASSVGFVQPQETQYF.

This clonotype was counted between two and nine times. The CDR3 DNA sequence: TGCAGTGCTCACATGAGCGGGCCCAAGGGGGAGACCCAGTACTTC. Protein product: CSAHMSGPKGETQYF. This chain uses TRBV20-1 with TRBJ2-5; D might be TRBD2 (6 bases). The CDR3 loop spans 15 amino acids. V lost 5 bases, J lost 5 bases, and 21 bases lay in between. Germline V CDR1 and CDR2: DFQATT, SNEGSKA (reference sequence).